Below are 32 T cell receptor beta chains sequenced from a single sample in a study of T cells in tuberculosis. Produced via immunoSEQ multiplex PCR; TCRdb's table is partial and in-frame only. There are 30,000 or so clones in the sample; around 87% occur only once, and 6.1% lies in the top ten. Sequenced input: PBMCs. All receptors derive from a donor aged 10 to 29 with latent tuberculosis or without tuberculosis infection.

The genes are TRBV6-6 and TRBJ1-2; weak D call: TRBD1 (6 bases). The CDR3 totals 13 residues. Trimming stripped 6 bases from V and 4 bases from J, with 12 bases between. The V gene's germline CDR1 is MNHNY and CDR2 SVGAGI (reference sequence). CDR3 sequence (DNA): TGTGCCAGCAGGCTAGGACAGAGCTATGGCTACACCTTC. Its translation: CASRLGQSYGYTF.

The rearrangement joins TRBV6-1 to TRBJ2-3; a possible D gene is TRBD1 (6 bases). Germline values: CDR1 MNHNS, CDR2 SASEGT. Trimming removed 1 base at V and 2 bases at J, with 10 bases between. This CDR3 is 15 amino acids long. This chain's CDR3 is CASSEEAGATDTQYF. The CDR3, as DNA: TGTGCCAGCAGTGAAGAGGCAGGGGCCACAGATACGCAGTATTTT.

The gene calls are TRBV6-5 and TRBJ2-7, with 7 positions matching TRBD2. V shed 5 bases, J shed 6 bases, and the junction held 13 bases outside the gene matches. The CDR3 is 15 amino acids. Germline values: CDR1 MNHEY, CDR2 SVGAGI. The CDR3 region has the DNA TGTGCCAGCAGTGCCACTATTGGGCGGGGGAGCGAGCAGTACTTC. Protein sequence: CASSATIGRGSEQYF.

CDR3 in amino acids: CAISVSDYGYTF. The CDR3 nucleotides are TGTGCCATCTCAGTGAGCGACTATGGCTACACCTTC. The chain joins TRBV10-3 to TRBJ1-2, with D uncertain. The germline CDR1 and CDR2 sequences are ENHRY and SYGVKD. The V end was cut by 8 bases, the J end by 3 bases, with 10 bases between. This CDR3 is built from 12 residues.

This clone was recorded only once. The chain joins TRBV7-2 to TRBJ2-5, with 10 bases matching TRBD2. J gave up 4 bases and V 2 bases, and 4 bases lay outside the gene matches. Germline CDR1 SGHTA, CDR2 FQGNSA. The CDR3 contains 15 residues. Here the CDR3 reads CASSLRAGGPETQYF. Written as DNA, the CDR3 is TGTGCCAGCAGCTTACGAGCGGGGGGGCCAGAGACCCAGTACTTC. Filled out from reference TRBV7-2 and TRBJ2-5, the complete variable domain reads GAGVSQSPSNKVTEKGKDVELRCDPISGHTALYWYRQSLGQGLEFLIYFQGNSAPDKSGLPSDRFSAERTGGSVSTLTIQRTQQEDSAVYLCASSLRAGGPETQYFGPGTRLLVL.

The chain has TRBV7-9 and TRBJ2-5; D might be TRBD1 (6 bases). Per germline, CDR1 SEHNR and CDR2 FQNEAQ (reference sequence). The V end was cut by 4 bases, the J end by 0 bases, with 15 bases between. The CDR3 consists of 16 residues. The CDR3 sequence is CASSSLWGQDQETQYF. The CDR3 DNA reads TGTGCCAGCAGCTCTCTATGGGGACAAGACCAAGAGACCCAGTACTTC.

The V and J genes are TRBV5-6 and TRBJ1-1, with a tentative D call TRBD1 (6 bases). CDR1 and CDR2 (germline): SGHDT, YYEEEE. V shed 3 bases and J shed 3 bases, with 9 bases lying between them. The CDR3 sequence is 13 residues long. The CDR3 here is CASSWGRDTEAFF. The CDR3 DNA reads TGTGCCAGCAGCTGGGGGCGAGACACTGAAGCTTTCTTT. Full variable domain (rest looked up from reference TRBV5-6 and TRBJ1-1): DAGVTQSPTHLIKTRGQQVTLRCSPKSGHDTVSWYQQALGQGPQFIFQYYEEEERQRGNFPDRFSGHQFPNYSSELNVNALLLGDSALYLCASSWGRDTEAFFGQGTRLTVV.

The rearrangement uses TRBV28 and TRBJ2-7; TRBD1 is a possible D gene (5 bases). Per the germline V gene, CDR1 is MDHEN and CDR2 is SYDVKM. V shed 7 bases and J shed 2 bases, with 21 bases lying between them. There are 16 residues in the CDR3. DNA for the CDR3: TGTGCCAGCACCGGAAGCCTGGCAGGGAATCCCTACGAGCAGTACTTC. This gives the protein CASTGSLAGNPYEQYF.

The CDR3 is CASRLVAGGYNEQFF. CDR3 nucleotide sequence: TGTGCCAGCAGACTCGTGGCGGGGGGATACAATGAGCAGTTCTTC. The chain is built from TRBV7-2 and TRBJ2-1; 8 bases match TRBD2. V was pared by 6 bases and J by 4 bases, with 8 bases of the junction left unmatched. Per the germline V gene, CDR1 is SGHTA and CDR2 is FQGNSA. This CDR3 is 15 amino acids long.

This sequence joins TRBV2 and TRBJ1-5; 7 nucleotides line up with TRBD1. V lost 7 bases, J lost 4 bases, and 4 bases stayed unmatched. The germline V gene has CDR1 SNHLY and CDR2 FYNNEI. The CDR3 extends over 13 amino acids. CDR3 amino acids: CASKTGRNQPQHF. The CDR3 region has the DNA TGTGCCAGCAAGACAGGGCGAAATCAGCCCCAGCATTTT.

This chain uses TRBV5-1 with TRBJ1-4; D perhaps matches TRBD1 (6 bases). The CDR3 is made up of 14 amino acids. Per the germline V gene, CDR1 is SGHRS and CDR2 is YFSETQ. V dropped 2 bases and J dropped 7 bases, with 12 bases sitting between them. This chain's CDR3 is CASSFTGGREKLFF. The CDR3 bases are TGCGCCAGCAGCTTCACGGGGGGCCGTGAAAAACTGTTTTTT. The full variable domain, with the rest looked up from reference TRBV5-1 and TRBJ1-4, is KAGVTQTPRYLIKTRGQQVTLSCSPISGHRSVSWYQQTPGQGLQFLFEYFSETQRNKGNFPGRFSGRQFSNSRSEMNVSTLELGDSALYLCASSFTGGREKLFFGSGTQLSVL.

V is TRBV10-3 and J is TRBJ2-2; TRBD1 is a possible D gene (6 bases). Germline V CDR1 and CDR2: ENHRY, SYGVKD. The CDR3 spans 15 residues. Between the trimmed V and J ends, which lost 2 bases and 4 bases, there was a span of 11 bases. CDR3 DNA sequence: TGTGCCATCAGTGAGCAGTCAGGGGTCACCGGGGAGCTGTTTTTT. Its translation is CAISEQSGVTGELFF.

This chain links TRBV6-1 with TRBJ2-7, with no clear D. The CDR3 is 11 residues long. Germline loops: CDR1 MNHNS, CDR2 SASEGT. V lost 3 bases to trimming and J lost 3 bases, with 3 bases between them. CDR3 region: CASSDLYEQYF. The DNA of the CDR3 is TGTGCCAGCAGTGACCTCTACGAGCAGTACTTC.

This chain connects TRBV5-1 to TRBJ1-1; 7 nucleotides match TRBD1. This CDR3 region has 16 residues. The germline CDR1 and CDR2 sequences are SGHRS and YFSETQ. V dropped 2 bases and J dropped 1; count of bases not matched to a gene: 8. CDR3 loop: CASSLIPGQTNTEAFF. The CDR3, as DNA: TGCGCCAGCAGCTTAATTCCGGGACAGACGAACACTGAAGCTTTCTTT.

The genes are TRBV28 and TRBJ1-5; 7 bases fit TRBD1. With 6 bases clipped from V and 7 bases from J, the junction kept 9 bases outside the gene matches. Germline assignment: CDR1 MDHEN and CDR2 SYDVKM. This CDR3 contains 14 residues. In nucleotides, the CDR3 is TGTGCCAGCAGCCGACAGGGACGAGGCCAGCCCCAGCATTTT. It codes for CASSRQGRGQPQHF.

The CDR3 is CASTPQVRDTEAFF. CDR3 bases: TGTGCCAGCACCCCGCAGGTGAGGGACACTGAAGCTTTCTTT. The V call is TRBV5-5, the J call TRBJ1-1; D gene uncertain. V dropped 6 bases and J dropped 3 bases, with 15 bases sitting between them. Germline CDR1 and CDR2: SGHKS and YYEKEE (reference sequence). The CDR3 sequence is 14 residues long.

V and J are TRBV5-6 and TRBJ2-2; D not resolved. Germline V CDR1 and CDR2: SGHDT, YYEEEE. Trimming stripped 1 base from V and 6 bases from J, with 4 bases between. The CDR3 extends over 12 amino acids. The CDR3, as DNA: TGTGCCAGCAGCTTGTATCCCGGGGAGCTGTTTTTT. Translating gives CASSLYPGELFF.

The chain uses TRBV7-2 and TRBJ1-1; D gene ambiguous. Looked up from germline, CDR1 is SGHTA and CDR2 is FQGNSA. The CDR3 length is 13 residues. V gave up 3 bases and J gave up 6 bases, with 11 bases separating them. CDR3 in DNA: TGTGCCAGCAGCTTGTCGAGTAGCGCTGAAGCTTTCTTT. Translation: CASSLSSSAEAFF.

The chain employs TRBV10-2 and TRBJ2-3, with D possibly being TRBD2 (6 bases). V lost 2 bases and J lost 1, with 16 bases in between. Per the germline V gene, CDR1 is WSHSY and CDR2 is SAAADI. The CDR3 covers 17 residues. CDR3 amino acids: CASSEGVAVTRTDTQYF. DNA of the CDR3: TGCGCCAGCAGTGAGGGGGTAGCGGTAACCCGCACAGATACGCAGTATTTT.

The rearrangement joins TRBV6-6 to TRBJ1-1, with D possibly being TRBD1 (5 bases). Between the trimmed V and J ends, which lost 6 bases and 1 base, there was a span of 18 bases. Germline assignment: CDR1 MNHNY and CDR2 SVGAGI (reference sequence). The CDR3 runs to 16 residues. The CDR3 loop is CASSPLDSVGNTEAFF. The CDR3 coding sequence is TGTGCCAGCAGCCCTCTCGACAGTGTGGGGAACACTGAAGCTTTCTTT.

Relative to its sample, this clone is medium-sized. This rearrangement joins TRBV5-1 to TRBJ1-1, with 10 bases aligning to TRBD1. The length of the CDR3 is 14 residues. In germline, CDR1 is SGHRS, CDR2 YFSETQ. J gave up 7 bases and V 2 bases, and 5 bases lay outside the gene matches. The CDR3 nucleotides read TGCGCCAGCAGCTTCGGGACAGGGGATAATGAAGCTTTCTTT. Protein sequence: CASSFGTGDNEAFF.

This chain uses TRBV2 with TRBJ2-7; 8 bases map to TRBD1. V lost 4 bases, J lost 7 bases, and 9 bases stayed unmatched. Germline V gives CDR1 SNHLY, CDR2 FYNNEI. The CDR3 covers 14 residues. This CDR3 is CASSGTGTPLEQYF. In DNA form, the CDR3 reads TGTGCCAGCAGTGGGACAGGGACCCCACTTGAGCAGTACTTC.

V gene TRBV6-6 combines with J gene TRBJ2-2; 9 nucleotides match TRBD2. The CDR3 is made up of 15 amino acids. The germline V gene encodes CDR1 MNHNY and CDR2 SVGAGI (reference sequence). The V segment lost 6 bases and the J segment 6 bases; nucleotides outside the gene matches: 8. For the CDR3, the DNA is TGTGCCAGCAGGAATAGCGGGGGTGGGGCCGGGGAGCTGTTTTTT. Its translation: CASRNSGGGAGELFF.

This chain joins TRBV11-2 and TRBJ2-7, with D maybe TRBD2 (7 bases). Germline V gives CDR1 SGHAT, CDR2 FQNNGV. The V and J ends lost 5 bases and 0 bases respectively, with 17 bases between them. This CDR3 comprises 16 residues. CDR3 in amino acids: CASSPLSGGASYEQYF. CDR3 sequence (DNA): TGTGCCAGCAGCCCCCTTTCGGGGGGCGCCTCCTACGAGCAGTACTTC.

In this sample, this clone turned up a few times. The chain joins TRBV6-1 to TRBJ2-7, with 10 bases identical to TRBD1. The CDR3 extends over 14 amino acids. Per the germline V gene, CDR1 is MNHNS and CDR2 is SASEGT. The ends lost 1 base at V and 3 bases at J; junction bases unmatched: 0. CDR3 protein: CASSEGTGGYEQYF. In DNA, the CDR3 is TGTGCCAGCAGTGAAGGGACAGGGGGCTACGAGCAGTACTTC.

The rearrangement links TRBV7-2 to TRBJ1-2, with a possible D match to TRBD1 (5 bases). The CDR3 is 13 amino acids. Between the trimmed V and J ends, which lost 5 bases and 3 bases, there was a span of 10 bases. Germline V lookup: CDR1 SGHTA, CDR2 FQGNSA. The CDR3 loop reads CASSPTGDYGYTF. The DNA of the CDR3 is TGTGCCAGCAGCCCCACGGGGGACTATGGCTACACCTTC.

The CDR3 protein is CASSYASGGDTQYF. The CDR3 DNA reads TGTGCCAGCAGTTACGCTAGCGGGGGAGATACGCAGTATTTT. The chain joins TRBV6-6 to TRBJ2-3; 10 bases agree with TRBD2. This CDR3 has 14 amino acids. Germline loops: CDR1 MNHNY, CDR2 SVGAGI (reference sequence). V was clipped by 2 bases and J by 5 bases; unmatched bases: 1.

Only a few counts were recorded for this clone. The rearrangement uses TRBV7-9 and TRBJ1-3, with 9 bases identical to TRBD1. This CDR3 has 14 residues. Germline-derived CDR1 and CDR2 are SEHNR and FQNEAQ (reference sequence). The V gene end was trimmed by 5 bases and the J gene end by 5 bases; junction bases not matched to a gene: 4. The CDR3 DNA follows: TGTGCCAGCAGCCCGGGACAGGGTAGAAACACCATATATTTT. Its translation is CASSPGQGRNTIYF.

This rearrangement joins TRBV28 to TRBJ1-1; TRBD1 matches at 7 bases. V trimming: 6 bases; J trimming: 1 base; junction bases outside the gene matches: 17. The germline V gene has CDR1 MDHEN and CDR2 SYDVKM. This CDR3 comprises 18 residues. The chain's CDR3 is CASSPLRDSTIPNTEAFF. The CDR3 DNA follows: TGTGCCAGCAGCCCGTTGAGGGACAGTACTATCCCGAACACTGAAGCTTTCTTT.

This sequence joins TRBV6-1 and TRBJ1-5, with D tentatively TRBD1 (5 bases). CDR3 length: 15 residues. Trimming cost V 6 bases and J 0 bases, with 12 bases left between them. Germline CDR1 and CDR2: MNHNS and SASEGT. The CDR3 coding sequence is TGTGCCAGCAGCGGAAGGGGCTATAGCAATCAGCCCCAGCATTTT. This translates into CASSGRGYSNQPQHF.

The chain joins TRBV6-1 to TRBJ2-1; D is possibly TRBD1 (5 bases). The V and J ends lost 2 bases and 7 bases respectively, with 15 bases between them. CDR1 is MNHNS and CDR2 is SASEGT in the germline V gene. The CDR3 consists of 15 residues. The CDR3 nucleotides read TGTGCCAGCAGTGAAATGACACTACAGGTGAATGAGCAGTTCTTC. The encoded protein is CASSEMTLQVNEQFF.

This chain connects TRBV7-8 to TRBJ2-7, with 11 bases matching TRBD2. The CDR3 runs 16 residues. Germline values: CDR1 SGHVS, CDR2 FQNEAQ. With 0 bases clipped from V and 6 bases from J, the junction kept 7 bases outside the gene matches. CDR3 DNA sequence: TGTGCCAGCAGCTTAGCCCTTCTAGCGGGGGGTCGCGAGCAGTACTTC. Protein: CASSLALLAGGREQYF.